The 13 T cell receptor beta chains listed next were all sequenced from one sample in a study of cytomegalovirus exposure and HLA in healthy donors. The PCR made use of 60 Vbeta and 13 Jbeta primers. Sequencing was performed with immunoSEQ multiplex PCR; in TCRdb, only in-frame clones are kept and a portion is missing. Its listing shows approximately 120,000 clones. The sample was PBMCs. These receptors all stem from a man aged 25 to 40 in good health and CMV-seronegative.

The gene calls are TRBV5-1 and TRBJ2-2, with TRBD1 matching over 8 bases. The germline V gene encodes CDR1 SGHRS and CDR2 YFSETQ. This CDR3 has 13 amino acids. V dropped 7 bases and J dropped 1; count of bases not matched to a gene: 0. The CDR3 nucleotides read TGCGCCAGCGGACAGGGGAACACCGGGGAGCTGTTTTTT. Its translation: CASGQGNTGELFF. The whole variable domain, filled in from reference TRBV5-1 and TRBJ2-2, reads KAGVTQTPRYLIKTRGQQVTLSCSPISGHRSVSWYQQTPGQGLQFLFEYFSETQRNKGNFPGRFSGRQFSNSRSEMNVSTLELGDSALYLCASGQGNTGELFFGEGSRLTVL.

The CDR3 nucleotides are TGTGCCAGCAGGAGAGAACAGGGGGACCGGACTAGCGGGGGGTTCTTC. Translation gives CASRREQGDRTSGGFF. The chain employs TRBV2 and TRBJ2-1, with 13 bases matching TRBD2. Trimming removed 6 bases from V and 15 bases from J; junction bases left unmatched: 17. Per germline, CDR1 SNHLY and CDR2 FYNNEI. CDR3 length: 16 residues.

V usage is TRBV19 and J usage is TRBJ2-1, with 12 bases aligning to TRBD1. This CDR3 has 18 residues. J gave up 6 bases and V 5 bases, and 14 bases lay outside the gene matches. CDR1 LNHDA and CDR2 SQIVND come from the germline V gene (reference sequence). In DNA, the CDR3 is TGTGCCAGTAGTCCACACCGGGGGACAGGGGGCGAGAGCAATGAGCAGTTCTTC. Its protein product is CASSPHRGTGGESNEQFF.

The rearrangement joins TRBV5-1 to TRBJ2-1; 9 nucleotides agree with TRBD1. The germline CDR1 and CDR2 sequences are SGHRS and YFSETQ. The CDR3 runs to 16 residues. V lost 0 bases to trimming and J lost 3 bases; unmatched junction nucleotides: 4. The CDR3 is CASSLARDRVYNEQFF. The CDR3 nucleotides are TGCGCCAGCAGCTTGGCCCGGGACAGGGTCTACAATGAGCAGTTCTTC.

The chain uses TRBV29-1 and TRBJ1-5; 8 nucleotides line up with TRBD1. CDR3 length: 12 residues. Germline V gene data show CDR1 as SQVTM and CDR2 as ANQGSEA. Trimming took 6 bases from V and 7 from J; bases not matched to a gene: 5. This chain's CDR3 is CSVGTGGQPQHF. For the CDR3, the DNA is TGCAGCGTGGGGACAGGCGGGCAGCCCCAGCATTTT.

This chain joins TRBV6-7 and TRBJ1-2, with no clear D. TRBV6-7 is annotated as an ORF whose role is uncertain. This CDR3 is built from 15 residues. Trimming left V 6 bases short and J 2 bases short, with 16 bases between. Here the CDR3 reads CASSPYRMRNYGYTF. CDR3 nucleotides: TGTGCCAGCAGCCCATACAGAATGAGAAACTATGGCTACACCTTC.

The chain recombines TRBV19 with TRBJ2-3; possibly TRBD1 for D (6 bases). There are 15 residues in the CDR3. The V gene lost 5 bases and the J gene lost 6 bases, with 18 bases spanning the gap. Germline V lookup: CDR1 LNHDA, CDR2 SQIVND (reference sequence). Written as DNA, the CDR3 is TGTGCCAGTAGTGCTGACAGGTCCCTTAGGGATACGCAGTATTTT. It translates to CASSADRSLRDTQYF. Together with reference TRBV19 and TRBJ2-3, the CDR3 gives the full variable domain: DGGITQSPKYLFRKEGQNVTLSCEQNLNHDAMYWYRQDPGQGLRLIYYSQIVNDFQKGDIAEGYSVSREKKESFPLTVTSAQKNPTAFYLCASSADRSLRDTQYFGPGTRLTVL.

The chain employs TRBV7-2 and TRBJ1-2; 8 bases map to TRBD1. CDR1 SGHTA and CDR2 FQGNSA come from the germline V gene. This CDR3 has 16 amino acids. Losses at the gene ends were 5 bases for V and 0 bases for J; bases not matched to a gene: 8. In DNA form, the CDR3 reads TGTGCCAGCAGCCCGAGGACAGGGCCTACTAACTATGGCTACACCTTC. This sequence encodes CASSPRTGPTNYGYTF.

This chain joins TRBV30 and TRBJ2-1; 12 nucleotides line up with TRBD2. This CDR3 spans 18 amino acids. Germline trimming cut 0 bases from V and 3 bases from J; bases unmatched to any gene: 9. In germline, CDR1 is GTSNPN, CDR2 SVGIG (reference sequence). The CDR3 loop is CAWSVHRILAGGYNEQFF. The CDR3 DNA reads as TGTGCCTGGAGTGTACACCGGATACTAGCGGGGGGCTACAATGAGCAGTTCTTC. The whole variable domain, remainder taken from reference TRBV30 and TRBJ2-1, is SQTIHQWPATLVQPVGSPLSLECTVEGTSNPNLYWYRQAAGRGLQLLFYSVGIGQISSEVPQNLSASRPQDRQFILSSKKLLLSDSGFYLCAWSVHRILAGGYNEQFFGPGTRLTVL.

V is TRBV7-3 and J is TRBJ1-1, with 12 bases identical to TRBD1. CDR3 length equals 16 residues. Per germline, CDR1 SGHTA and CDR2 FQGTGA. V gave up 0 bases and J gave up 4 bases; unmatched junction bases: 3. The CDR3 spells CASSLTGTGGGTEAFF. The CDR3 coding sequence is TGTGCCAGCAGCTTAACGGGGACAGGGGGCGGCACTGAAGCTTTCTTT.

As regards this clone: The junction differs from germline at one of its ends, possibly a read error. V is TRBV2 and J is TRBJ1-4; D possibly corresponds to TRBD1 (5 bases). CDR1 and CDR2 from the germline V gene are SNHLY and FYNNEI. The CDR3 length is 17 residues. CDR3 nucleotides: TGTGCCAGCAGTGATTGGGGCGCGTCAGCAGCTAATGAAGAACTGTTTTTT. It yields the protein CASSDWGASAANEELFF.

The chain carries TRBV7-2 and TRBJ1-2, with a possible D match to TRBD1 (5 bases). Germline assignment: CDR1 SGHTA and CDR2 FQGNSA. V lost 6 bases and J lost 5, with 22 bases in between. The CDR3 covers 16 residues. In DNA form, the CDR3 reads TGTGCCAGCAGATTCGGCGGGGACCGCTTAGAATATGGCTACACCTTC. It translates to CASRFGGDRLEYGYTF.

The genes are TRBV27 and TRBJ2-7; 7 nucleotides align to TRBD2. The ends lost 4 bases at V and 1 base at J; junction bases unmatched: 7. Germline assignment: CDR1 MNHEY and CDR2 SMNVEV (reference sequence). CDR3 size: 15 residues. CDR3 in amino acids: CASSSAGERSYEQYF. CDR3 in DNA: TGTGCCAGCAGTTCGGCGGGAGAAAGATCCTACGAGCAGTACTTC.